The rows below give T cell receptor beta chains drawn from one sample of a study of blood T cell repertoires in COVID-19. TCRdb's copy holds only in-frame clones and misses some; the assay was immunoSEQ multiplex PCR. The sample includes over 300,000 clones, roughly 90% of them seen just once. Specimen: PBMCs or T cells enriched from blood (not recorded which). Source of these receptors: a woman aged 30 to 39 with acute COVID-19. Both conserved end residues are part of each CDR3. Each record gives: clone size, V gene, J gene, D gene, CDR3 protein, CDR3 DNA. The D gene is left open where the match is weak. Expanded clones are given a class, and other clones once, few, many or no size at all.

NA	TRBV5-6	TRBJ2-6	TRBD1	CASSWDRVVAKGANVLTF	TGTGCCAGCAGCTGGGACAGGGTAGTTGCGAAAGGGGCCAACGTCCTGACTTTC
NA	TRBV19	TRBJ1-1	NA	CASTTRWAGTILMNTEAFF	TGTGCCAGTACCACCCGCTGGGCCGGGACAATCCTAATGAACACTGAAGCTTTCTTT
once	TRBV24-1	TRBJ2-3	TRBD2	CATVLSGAADTQYF	TGTGCCACCGTCCTTAGCGGGGCGGCAGATACGCAGTATTTT
NA	TRBV3-1/TRBV3-2	TRBJ2-3	NA	CASSQDPPGTSTDTQYF	TGTGCCAGCAGCCAAGATCCGCCAGGGACTAGCACAGATACGCAGTATTTT
NA	TRBV3-1/TRBV3-2	TRBJ1-1	NA	CASSQVGRGNTEAFF	TGTGCCAGCAGCCAAGTAGGCAGGGGAAACACTGAAGCTTTCTTT
NA	TRBV5-5	TRBJ1-6	NA	CASSLFDNSPLHF	TGTGCCAGCAGCTTGTTCGATAATTCACCCCTCCACTTT
NA	TRBV19	TRBJ2-5	TRBD2	CASSIDNPQRGSEETQYF	TGTGCCAGTAGTATAGATAATCCCCAGCGGGGGAGTGAAGAGACCCAGTACTTC
NA	TRBV25-1	TRBJ1-2	NA	CASRGDGYTF	TGTGCCAGCAGGGGCGATGGCTACACCTTC
NA	TRBV7-9	TRBJ1-1	NA	CASSPIGIQGNTEAFF	TGTGCCAGCAGTCCGATTGGGATACAGGGTAACACTGAAGCTTTCTTT
NA	TRBV2	TRBJ1-5	NA	CASSGRAGRQPQHF	TGTGCCAGCAGTGGTCGGGCAGGGCGTCAGCCCCAGCATTTT
NA	TRBV3-1/TRBV3-2	TRBJ1-3	TRBD1	CASSHRGENTIYF	TGTGCCAGCAGCCACAGGGGGGAAAACACCATATATTTT
NA	TRBV9	TRBJ2-7	TRBD1	CASSVDRGPYEQYF	TGTGCCAGCAGCGTAGACAGGGGGCCCTACGAGCAGTACTTC
NA	TRBV18	TRBJ1-1	TRBD1	CASSLRSRTGGETEAFF	TGTGCCAGCTCACTACGGTCCCGGACAGGGGGCGAGACTGAAGCTTTCTTT
NA	TRBV5-3	TRBJ2-7	TRBD2	CARSLGLAGAEQYF	TGTGCCAGAAGCTTGGGGCTAGCGGGGGCCGAGCAGTACTTC
NA	TRBV6-5	TRBJ1-2	TRBD1	CASSFLTGPGGYTF	TGTGCCAGCAGCTTTCTGACAGGGCCGGGCGGCTACACCTTC
NA	TRBV6-6	TRBJ1-6	NA	CASSYANSPLHF	TGTGCCAGCAGTTACGCGAATTCACCCCTCCACTTT
NA	TRBV6-6	TRBJ1-2	NA	CASSLEGNYGYTF	TGTGCCAGCTCCCTGGAGGGGAACTATGGCTACACCTTC
NA	TRBV3-1/TRBV3-2	TRBJ1-6	NA	CASSQVLDSPLHF	TGTGCCAGCAGCCAAGTACTCGATTCACCCCTCCACTTT
NA	TRBV19	TRBJ2-1	NA	CASSRKRSSYNEQFF	TGTGCCAGTAGTAGAAAGCGGAGCTCCTACAATGAGCAGTTCTTC
NA	TRBV2	TRBJ1-1	NA	CASRDSREIDEAFF	TGTGCCAGCAGGGACAGCCGAGAAATAGATGAAGCTTTCTTT
NA	TRBV3-1/TRBV3-2	TRBJ2-5	TRBD2	CASASSTSRQETQYF	TGTGCCAGCGCCTCGTCGACTAGCAGGCAAGAGACCCAGTACTTC
NA	TRBV9	TRBJ1-2	TRBD1	CASSAGTGQYGYTF	TGTGCCAGCAGCGCGGGGACAGGGCAGTATGGCTACACCTTC
NA	TRBV11-2	TRBJ2-2	TRBD2	CASSLVRLALRTGELFF	TGTGCCAGCAGCTTAGTGCGACTAGCATTGCGGACCGGGGAGCTGTTTTTT
NA	TRBV27	TRBJ2-7	NA	CASSLGSGVKQYF	TGTGCCAGCAGTTTAGGATCAGGCGTCAAGCAGTACTTC
NA	TRBV5-1	TRBJ2-1	TRBD2	CASSFSSGATFF	TGCGCCAGCAGCTTCAGTAGCGGGGCAACGTTCTTC